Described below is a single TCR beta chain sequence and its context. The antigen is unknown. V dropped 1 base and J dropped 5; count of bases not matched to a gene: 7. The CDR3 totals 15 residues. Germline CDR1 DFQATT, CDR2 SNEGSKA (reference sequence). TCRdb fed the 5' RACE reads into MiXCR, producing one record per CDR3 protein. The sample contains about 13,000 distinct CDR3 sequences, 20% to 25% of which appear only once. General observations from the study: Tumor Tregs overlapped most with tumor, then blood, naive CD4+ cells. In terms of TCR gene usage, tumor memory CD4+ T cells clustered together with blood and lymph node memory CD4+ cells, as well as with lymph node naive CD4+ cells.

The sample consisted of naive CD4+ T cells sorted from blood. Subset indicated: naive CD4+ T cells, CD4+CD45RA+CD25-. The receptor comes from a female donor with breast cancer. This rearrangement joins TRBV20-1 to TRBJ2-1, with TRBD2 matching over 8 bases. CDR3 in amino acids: CSARARAGANNEQFF. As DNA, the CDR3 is TGCAGTGCTAGAGCCCGAGCGGGAGCCAACAATGAGCAGTTCTTC.